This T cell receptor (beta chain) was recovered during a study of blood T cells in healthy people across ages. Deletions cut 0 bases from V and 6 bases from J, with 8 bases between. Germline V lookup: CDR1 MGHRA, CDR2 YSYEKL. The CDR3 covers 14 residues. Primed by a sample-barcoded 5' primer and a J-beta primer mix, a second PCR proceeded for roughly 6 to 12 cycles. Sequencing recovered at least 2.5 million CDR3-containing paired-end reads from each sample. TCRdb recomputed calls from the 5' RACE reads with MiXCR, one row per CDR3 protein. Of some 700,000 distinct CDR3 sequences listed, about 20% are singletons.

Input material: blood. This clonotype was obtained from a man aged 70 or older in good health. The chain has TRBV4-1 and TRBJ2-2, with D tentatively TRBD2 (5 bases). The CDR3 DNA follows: TGCGCCAGCAGCCAAGATCGTAGCGCCGGGGAGCTGTTTTTT. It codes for CASSQDRSAGELFF.